Sequencing of this TCR beta chain was carried out in a study of OX40 agonist ivuxolimab in advanced cancers. In the study overall: All patients had ivuxolimab intravenously every 2 weeks at 0.01 to 10 mg/kg.

V lost 4 bases to trimming and J lost 7 bases; unmatched junction nucleotides: 14. Germline V gives CDR1 SGDLS, CDR2 YYNGEE. The CDR3 length is 17 residues. Profiling relied on immunoSEQ multiplex PCR, and the TCRdb table lists in-frame clones only, not all of them. The data contain some 27,000 clones, 90% of them seen just once; the ten biggest clones take up more than 20%. With autoimmune disease history or systemic immunosuppression, patients were excluded. The material was CD4+ or CD8+ T cells sorted from blood, obtained in a trial of the OX40 agonist ivuxolimab. The V gene is TRBV9, the J gene TRBJ2-1; 10 nucleotides match TRBD2. The TCR was taken from an adult with an advanced solid tumor such as melanoma, head and neck, liver or kidney cancer. CDR3 DNA: TGTGCCAGCAGCCCCTGGGATACTAGCGGGAATGGGAATGAGCAGTTCTTC. This encodes CASSPWDTSGNGNEQFF.